This is a list of T cell receptor beta chains from one sample in a study of Ad26.COV2.S vaccination and SARS-CoV-2 variants. Assay: immunoSEQ multiplex PCR; the TCRdb copy retains only in-frame clones and omits some. The sample consists of about 350,000 clones, about 92% of them appearing once. The specimen comprised peripheral blood, sampled after recovery from COVID-19. All receptors come from a human donor who had recovered from COVID-19. Both conserved end residues are part of each CDR3. Fields, in order: V gene, CDR3 length, clone size, J gene, D gene, CDR3 DNA, CDR3 protein. D genes are given only for firm matches. Size tells how often a clone was seen (once, few, many) or the class of an expanded clone, and some rows leave it out.

>TRBV7-3|13|-|TRBJ1-1|TRBD1
TGTGCCAGCAGCACACAGGGGGACACTGAAGCTTTCTTT
CASSTQGDTEAFF
>TRBV27|15|-|TRBJ2-3|-
TGTGCCAGCAGTTTATCCAGCATATCCACAGATACGCAGTATTTT
CASSLSSISTDTQYF
>TRBV6-1|11|-|TRBJ1-2|-
TGTGCCAGCAGTGAAAACTATGGCTACACCTTC
CASSENYGYTF
>TRBV4-3|15|-|TRBJ1-5|-
TGCGCCAGCAGCCAAGCGCCAGGGGGCAATCAGCCCCAGCATTTT
CASSQAPGGNQPQHF
>TRBV2|14|once|TRBJ2-1|-
TGTGCCAGCAGTGTATCCCGGACGGGTGGTGAGCAGTTCTTC
CASSVSRTGGEQFF
>TRBV10-2|13|-|TRBJ2-1|-
TGCGCCAGCAGTGAAGGGCTGTCGTATGAGCAGTTCTTC
CASSEGLSYEQFF
>TRBV10-2|16|-|TRBJ2-4|-
TGCGCCAGCTTGAGTGGGGGGTTAGAGGCCAAAAACATTCAGTACTTC
CASLSGGLEAKNIQYF
>TRBV18|15|-|TRBJ1-1|-
TGTGCCAGCTCACCACCGGGACTTATGAACACTGAAGCTTTCTTT
CASSPPGLMNTEAFF
>TRBV7-2|13|-|TRBJ1-1|-
TGTGCCAGCAGCCGAGACGGGGGTGGTGAAGCTTTCTTT
CASSRDGGGEAFF
>TRBV9|15|-|TRBJ2-1|TRBD2
TGTGCCAGCAGCGTTGGGAGGGAATCCTACAATGAGCAGTTCTTC
CASSVGRESYNEQFF
>TRBV6-6|15|-|TRBJ2-1|TRBD2
TGTGCCAGCAGTCACGGACTAGCGGGGAACAATGAGCAGTTCTTC
CASSHGLAGNNEQFF
>TRBV6-5|13|-|TRBJ1-1|-
TGTGCCAGCAGCCCAAGGTCCCTCGCTGAAGCTTTCTTT
CASSPRSLAEAFF
>TRBV6-5|15|-|TRBJ2-7|TRBD1
TGTGCCAGCATGAGCGGGACAGGGAGCTCCTACGAGCAGTACTTC
CASMSGTGSSYEQYF
>TRBV13|14|-|TRBJ1-2|TRBD1
TGTGCCAGCAGCGGCTACGGGACAGAAGTCGGCTACACCTTC
CASSGYGTEVGYTF
>TRBV9|16|-|TRBJ2-1|TRBD2
TGTGCCAGCAGCGTAGTTTCTAGCGGGAAATCCAATGAGCAGTTCTTC
CASSVVSSGKSNEQFF
>TRBV9|13|-|TRBJ2-5|-
TGTGCCAGCAGTAGGGGGAACCAAGAGACCCAGTACTTC
CASSRGNQETQYF
>TRBV5-1|14|-|TRBJ2-5|-
TGCGCCAGCAGCTTTTGGGGCCCATCGGAGACCCAGTACTTC
CASSFWGPSETQYF
>TRBV7-9|12|-|TRBJ1-3|-
TGTGCCAGCAGCCCTAGTGGAAACACCATATATTTT
CASSPSGNTIYF
>TRBV7-2|14|once|TRBJ1-2|-
TGTGCCAGCAGCCCAACGGGACCGTCCTATGGCTACACCTTC
CASSPTGPSYGYTF
>TRBV5-1|16|-|TRBJ1-3|-
TGCGCCAGCAGCCCCTGGGGGGAAACCCCTGGAAACACCATATATTTT
CASSPWGETPGNTIYF